This T cell receptor beta chain was sequenced during a study of long-term antiretroviral therapy in people with HIV. The study's findings and limits: Clones that expanded before ART (that is, prior to treatment) dominated the repertoire at all time points. The study found that diversity rose after ART but stayed below transplant donor controls. Absence of data on ART adherence, viral resistance or therapy changes was noted.

Survey-level resolution applied to immunoSEQ assay v3.0. What sequencing targeted per sample was about 35,000-55,000 T-cell genomes. TCRdb's copy holds only in-frame clones and misses some; the assay was immunoSEQ multiplex PCR. Of 40,000 or so clones listed, about four fifths were seen once; the top ten hold less than 15%. Of note for this clone: The target antigen is unknown.

The trim removed 0 bases at V and 6 bases at J, leaving 3 bases unmatched. Germline lookup yields CDR1 SGHRS and CDR2 YFSETQ. This CDR3 contains 15 residues. The chain is built from TRBV5-1 and TRBJ2-2; the match to TRBD1 covers 9 bases. This receptor was obtained from a man aged 18 to 29 with HIV. The material sequenced was unsorted PBMCs, taken 0.3 years after starting antiretroviral therapy. CDR3 residues: CASSLGDRVPGELFF. The CDR3 DNA sequence: TGCGCCAGCAGCTTGGGGGACAGGGTGCCCGGGGAGCTGTTTTTT.